This T cell receptor beta chain originates from a study of cytomegalovirus exposure and HLA in healthy donors. The PCR had 60 Vbeta and 13 Jbeta primers. The assay was immunoSEQ multiplex PCR, and TCRdb's table has in-frame clones only and misses some. This sample has over 50,000 clones, with approximately 88% found just once. This CDR3 has 12 residues. Germline V gene lookup returns CDR1 SQVTM and CDR2 ANQGSEA. Trimming took 4 bases from V and 5 from J, leaving 11 bases between them. The V and J genes are TRBV29-1 and TRBJ1-1; D unresolved. Sample: PBMCs. This TCR came from a man aged 25 to 40 in good health and CMV-seropositive. In DNA form, the CDR3 reads TGCAGCGTTGTCCCTGAGCGAACTGAAGCTTTCTTT. Amino acid sequence: CSVVPERTEAFF.